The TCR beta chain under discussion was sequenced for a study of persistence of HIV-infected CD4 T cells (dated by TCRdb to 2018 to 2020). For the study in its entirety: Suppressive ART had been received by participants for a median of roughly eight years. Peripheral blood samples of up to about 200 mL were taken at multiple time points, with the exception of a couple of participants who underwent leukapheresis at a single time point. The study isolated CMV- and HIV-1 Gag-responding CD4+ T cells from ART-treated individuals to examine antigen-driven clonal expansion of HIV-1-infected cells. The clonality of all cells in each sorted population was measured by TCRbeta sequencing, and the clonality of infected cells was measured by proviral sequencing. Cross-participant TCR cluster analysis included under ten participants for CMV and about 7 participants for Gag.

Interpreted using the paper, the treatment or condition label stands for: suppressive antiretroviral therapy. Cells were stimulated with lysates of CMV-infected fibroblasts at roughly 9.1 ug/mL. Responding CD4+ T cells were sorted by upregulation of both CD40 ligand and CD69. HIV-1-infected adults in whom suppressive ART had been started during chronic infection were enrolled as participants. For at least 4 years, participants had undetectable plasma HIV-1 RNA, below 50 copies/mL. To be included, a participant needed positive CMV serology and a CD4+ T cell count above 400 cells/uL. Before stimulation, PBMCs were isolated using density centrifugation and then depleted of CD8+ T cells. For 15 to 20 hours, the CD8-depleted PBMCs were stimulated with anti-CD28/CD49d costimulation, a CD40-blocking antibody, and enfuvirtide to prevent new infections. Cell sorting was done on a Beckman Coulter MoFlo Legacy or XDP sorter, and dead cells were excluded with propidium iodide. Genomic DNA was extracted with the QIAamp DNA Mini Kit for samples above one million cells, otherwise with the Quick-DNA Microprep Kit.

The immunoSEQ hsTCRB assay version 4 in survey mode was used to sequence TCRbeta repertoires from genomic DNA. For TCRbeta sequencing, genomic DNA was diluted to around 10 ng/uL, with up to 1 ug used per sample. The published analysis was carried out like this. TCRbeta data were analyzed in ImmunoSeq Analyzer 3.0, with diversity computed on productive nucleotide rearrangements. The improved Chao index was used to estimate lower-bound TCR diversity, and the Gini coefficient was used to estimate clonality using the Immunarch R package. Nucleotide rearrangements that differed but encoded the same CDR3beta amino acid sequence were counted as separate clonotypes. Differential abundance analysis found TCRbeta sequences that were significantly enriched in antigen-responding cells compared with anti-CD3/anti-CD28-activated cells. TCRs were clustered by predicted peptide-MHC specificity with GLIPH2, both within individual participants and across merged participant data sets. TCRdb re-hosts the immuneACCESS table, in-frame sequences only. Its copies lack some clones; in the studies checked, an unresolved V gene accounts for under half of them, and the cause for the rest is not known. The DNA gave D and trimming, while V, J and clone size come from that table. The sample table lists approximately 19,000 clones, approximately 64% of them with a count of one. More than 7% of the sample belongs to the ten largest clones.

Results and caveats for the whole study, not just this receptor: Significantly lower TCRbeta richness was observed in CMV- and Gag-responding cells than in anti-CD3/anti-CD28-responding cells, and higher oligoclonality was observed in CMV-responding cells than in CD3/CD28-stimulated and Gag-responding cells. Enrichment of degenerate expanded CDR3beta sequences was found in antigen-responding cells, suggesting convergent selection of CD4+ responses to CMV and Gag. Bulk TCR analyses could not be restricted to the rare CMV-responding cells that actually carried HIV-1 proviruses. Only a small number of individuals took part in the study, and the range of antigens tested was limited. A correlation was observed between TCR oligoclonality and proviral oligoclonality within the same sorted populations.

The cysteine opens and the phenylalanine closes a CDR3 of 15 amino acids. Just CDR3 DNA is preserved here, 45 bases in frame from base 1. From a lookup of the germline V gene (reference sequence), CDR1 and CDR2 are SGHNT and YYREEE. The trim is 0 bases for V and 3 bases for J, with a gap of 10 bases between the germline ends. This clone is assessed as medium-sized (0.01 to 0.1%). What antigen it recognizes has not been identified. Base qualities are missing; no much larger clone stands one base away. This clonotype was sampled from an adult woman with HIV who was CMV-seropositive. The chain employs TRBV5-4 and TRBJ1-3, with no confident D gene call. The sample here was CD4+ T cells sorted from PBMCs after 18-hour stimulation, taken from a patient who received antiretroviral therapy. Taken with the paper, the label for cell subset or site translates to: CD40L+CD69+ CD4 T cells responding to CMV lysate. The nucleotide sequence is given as TGTGCCAGCAGCTTGGCCGGCGGGTATGGAAACACCATATATTTT. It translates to CASSLAGGYGNTIYF. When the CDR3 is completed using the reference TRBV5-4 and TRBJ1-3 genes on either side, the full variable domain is ETGVTQSPTHLIKTRGQQVTLRCSSQSGHNTVSWYQQALGQGPQFIFQYYREEENGRGNFPPRFSGLQFPNYSSELNVNALELDDSALYLCASSLAGGYGNTIYFGEGSWLTVV.